This TCR beta chain was identified during a study of glioma-infiltrating T cells. The table lists this clonotype with a few counts. TCR alpha and beta CDR3 regions were amplified from RNA using iRepertoire nested multiplex PCR. For one-step reverse transcription and amplification, about 85-400 ng of tissue mRNA or PBMC total RNA was used. TCRdb analysed the multiplex PCR reads with MiXCR anew, one entry per CDR3 protein. The sample consists of about 130,000 distinct CDR3 sequences, roughly 25% of them appearing once. Germline CDR1 GTSNPN, CDR2 SVGIG (reference sequence). The V and J ends lost 0 bases and 3 bases, in that order; junction bases with no gene match: 7. The CDR3 runs to 15 residues.

The receptor was derived from a human donor with low-grade glioma or glioblastoma, undergoing nonglioma brain surgery, or in good health (not recorded which). The specimen was glioma tissue, nonneoplastic brain tissue, or PBMCs (not recorded which). The rearrangement uses TRBV30 and TRBJ2-7; 8 bases are a match to TRBD2. The CDR3 sequence is CAWSVPEAGDYEQYF. In nucleotides, the CDR3 is TGTGCCTGGAGTGTACCAGAAGCGGGGGACTACGAGCAGTACTTC.